The entry below gives a single TCR beta chain sequence along with its context. The antigen this receptor binds is unknown. No qualities accompany the bases; no much larger clone lies one base away. This record comes from a study of blood T cell repertoires in COVID-19 (dated by TCRdb to 2020 to 2022). Study-level background: Samples covering the acute and convalescent phases of COVID-19 were provided by collaborators in the United States, Italy and Spain. The material from the prospective study consisted of cDNA or gDNA derived from T cells, B-cell-depleted T cells, or PBMCs. The dataset comprised deeply sampled blood TCRbeta repertoires from subjects exposed to, actively infected with, or recovered from COVID-19. The repertoires were made available in a free public database intended to serve as a resource for research on the immune response to SARS-CoV-2. Samples were obtained from the ongoing ImmuneRACE study (first 160 participants) and from approximately 1,200 subjects provided by 6 global collaborators. Sample metadata almost always included a de-identified subject ID, COVID-19 status, age in years and sex. Where available, HLA class I and class II types were taken from metadata supplied by the sample provider and were not determined by assay-based typing. Beyond this particular receptor, the publication reports: Clinical and demographic metadata were provided uncurated, with the amount varying by source and participant.

The collaborating institutions used their own protocols to collect whole blood in K2EDTA tubes. For TCRbeta analysis, collaborator samples were shipped as frozen whole blood, as isolated PBMCs, or as DNA extracted from either sample type. TCRbeta CDR3 regions were amplified from genomic DNA by means of the immunoSEQ Assay, a bias-controlled multiplex PCR. As for the authors' bioinformatics: Nucleated cell counts per sample were estimated from amplification of reference gene primers within the assay. To quantify the absolute abundance of each unique TCRbeta CDR3 rearrangement, sequence reads were collapsed and filtered. Productive Simpson clonality was computed per sample as the square root of Simpson's diversity index over productive rearrangements. The immuneACCESS repertoire file appears here via TCRdb, limited to in-frame rearrangements. These files lack a portion of the clones; in checked studies, under half of the deficit traces to unresolved V genes, and the cause of the others is not known. V and J calls plus clone size are reproduced from that table; the DNA served to infer D and trimming. This sample comprises about 120,000 clones, approximately 80% of them detected only once. About 2.3% of the sample is held by the ten biggest clonotypes.

V and J lose 7 bases and 3 bases, and a span of 10 bases separates them. The germline V gene gives CDR1 as SNHLY and CDR2 as FYNNEI. The CDR3 has 12 amino acids, counting the end cysteine and phenylalanine. Of the read, only the CDR3 DNA is kept; its 36 bases are in frame from base 1. The V gene is TRBV2 and the J gene is TRBJ2-7, with TRBD1 perhaps the D gene, on 5 matching bases. The sample consisted of peripheral blood. The clonotype comes from a man aged 50 to 59 with acute or convalescent COVID-19. The bases are TGTGCCAGCAAGGACACCCTCTACGAGCAGTACTTC. Translated, this gives CASKDTLYEQYF. With the rest looked up from the reference TRBV2 and TRBJ2-7 genes rather than sequenced, the full variable domain is EPEVTQTPSHQVTQMGQEVILRCVPISNHLYFYWYRQILGQKVEFLVSFYNNEISEKSEIFDDQFSVERPDGSNFTLKIRSTKLEDSAMYFCASKDTLYEQYFGPGTRLTVT.